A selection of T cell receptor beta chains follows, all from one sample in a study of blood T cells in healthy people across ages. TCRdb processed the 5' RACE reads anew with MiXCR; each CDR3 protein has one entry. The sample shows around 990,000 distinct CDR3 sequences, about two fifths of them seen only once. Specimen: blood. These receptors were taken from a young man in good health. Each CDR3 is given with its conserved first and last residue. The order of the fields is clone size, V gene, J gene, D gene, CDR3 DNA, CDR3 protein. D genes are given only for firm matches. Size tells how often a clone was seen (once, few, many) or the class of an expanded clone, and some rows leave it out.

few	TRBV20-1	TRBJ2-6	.	TGCAGTGCTAGAGATGGTCTGACCGGGGCCAACGTCCTGACTTTC	CSARDGLTGANVLTF
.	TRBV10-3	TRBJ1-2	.	TGTGCCATCGGTCGTGAGGCCGGGAGGCTGCAGGACGGCTACACCTTC	CAIGREAGRLQDGYTF
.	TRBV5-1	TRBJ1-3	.	TGCGCCAGCAGCTTGGGAGAAGCTGGAAACACCATATATTTT	CASSLGEAGNTIYF
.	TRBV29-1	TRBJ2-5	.	TGCAGCGTTGAAGATTTTTTTGGCAATGAGCAGTACTTC	CSVEDFFGNEQYF
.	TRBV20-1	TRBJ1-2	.	TGCAGTGCTAGAGACCAGGGTGACTATGGCTACACCTTC	CSARDQGDYGYTF
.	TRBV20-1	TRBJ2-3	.	TGCAGTGCTAGAGATCACTTTGGGGGTAGCACAGATACGCAGTATTTT	CSARDHFGGSTDTQYF
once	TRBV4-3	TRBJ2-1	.	TGCGCCAGCAGCCAATTTGGGACCCCAGGGGTCAACTACTACAATGAGCAGTTCTTC	CASSQFGTPGVNYYNEQFF
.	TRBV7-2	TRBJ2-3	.	TGTGCCAGCAGCCCTGGCCCGGCTAGCACAGATACGCAGTATTTT	CASSPGPASTDTQYF
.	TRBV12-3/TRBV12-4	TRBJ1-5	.	TGTGCCAGCAGTTTCCAGGACAGCGATCAGCCCCAGCATTTT	CASSFQDSDQPQHF
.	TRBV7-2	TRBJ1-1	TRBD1	TGTGCCAGCAGCTTAGGGCCGGGACAGGGATTCATGAACACTGAAGCTTTCTTT	CASSLGPGQGFMNTEAFF
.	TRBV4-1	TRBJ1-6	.	TGCGCCAGCAGCCAAGGGGCACGGAATAATTCACCCCTCCACTTT	CASSQGARNNSPLHF
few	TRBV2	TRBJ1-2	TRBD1	TGTGCCAGCAGTGAAGTGACAGGGGTTGACTATGGCTACACCTTC	CASSEVTGVDYGYTF
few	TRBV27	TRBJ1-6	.	TGTGCCAGCCGCAGGCTAGACAGGCATAATTCACCCCTCCACTTT	CASRRLDRHNSPLHF
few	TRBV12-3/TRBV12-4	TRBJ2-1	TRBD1	TGTGCCAGCAGTCCCGGACAGGCGAGCTCCTACAATGAGCAGTTCTTC	CASSPGQASSYNEQFF
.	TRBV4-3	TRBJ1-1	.	TGCGCCAGCAGCCAAGATAACAGCCGGGTCACTGAAGCTTTCTTT	CASSQDNSRVTEAFF
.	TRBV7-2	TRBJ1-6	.	TGTGCCAGCAGCTCAGGAAATTTTAATTCACCCCTCCACTTT	CASSSGNFNSPLHF
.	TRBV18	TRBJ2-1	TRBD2	TGTGCCAGCTCACTGGGGACTAGCGGGTATGAGCAGTTCTTC	CASSLGTSGYEQFF
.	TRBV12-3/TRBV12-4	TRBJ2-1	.	TGTGCCAGCAGTTTATTGGCGCGACCCCTCTCGGAGCAGTTCTTC	CASSLLARPLSEQFF
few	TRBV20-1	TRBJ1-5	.	TGCAGTGCTAGAGATACGACAGATGGGTATCAGCCCCAGCATTTT	CSARDTTDGYQPQHF
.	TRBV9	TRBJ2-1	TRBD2	TGTGCCAGCAGCGCAATAGCGGGGCCCTCTTACAATGAGCAGTTCTTC	CASSAIAGPSYNEQFF
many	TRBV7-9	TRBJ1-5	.	TGTGCCAGCAGCTTAGCGGATCAGCCCCAGCATTTT	CASSLADQPQHF
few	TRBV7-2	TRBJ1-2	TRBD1	TGTGCCAGCAGCTTAGCAGGACAGGACCACTATGGCTACACCTTC	CASSLAGQDHYGYTF
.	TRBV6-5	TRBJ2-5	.	TGTGCCAGCAGTTACTCCTGGGATCGGGAGCAGTACTTC	CASSYSWDREQYF
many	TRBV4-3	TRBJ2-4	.	TGCGCCAGCAGCCAAGATCAGGGTGTGAGCATTCAGTACTTC	CASSQDQGVSIQYF
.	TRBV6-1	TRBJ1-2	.	TGTGCCAGCAGTGACGAGTCTTGGACAGCCGACGCCGGGGGCTACACCTTC	CASSDESWTADAGGYTF
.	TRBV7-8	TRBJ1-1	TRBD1	TGTGCCAGCAGCTTACTGGACAGGGGGGACACTGAAGCTTTCTTT	CASSLLDRGDTEAFF
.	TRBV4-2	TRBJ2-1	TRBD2	TGTGCCAGCAGCCAAGATCAGCGGGAGATCGGCGAGCAGTTCTTC	CASSQDQREIGEQFF
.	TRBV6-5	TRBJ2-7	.	TGTGCCAGCAGTTACGCGAAGGACTCCTACGAGCAGTACTTC	CASSYAKDSYEQYF
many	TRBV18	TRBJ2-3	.	TGTGCCAGCTCACCACCGGACGGAAGAGTCACAGATACGCAGTATTTT	CASSPPDGRVTDTQYF
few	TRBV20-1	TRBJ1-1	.	TGCAGTGCTGACCCGGCCCGGGTCACTGAAGCTTTCTTT	CSADPARVTEAFF
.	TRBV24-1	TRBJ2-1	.	TGTGCCACCAGTGACCCGACAGGATACAATGAGCAGTTCTTC	CATSDPTGYNEQFF
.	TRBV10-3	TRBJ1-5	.	TGTGCCACCAAGGCGGACACAACCTCCAATCAGCCCCAGCATTTT	CATKADTTSNQPQHF
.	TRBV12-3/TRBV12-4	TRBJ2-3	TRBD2	TGTGCCAGCACCTGGGGGGGTAGCGCAGATACGCAGTATTTT	CASTWGGSADTQYF
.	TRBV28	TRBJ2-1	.	TGTGCCAGCAGCAGTCCCGGGGGGCCCCCTCATGAGCAGTTCTTC	CASSSPGGPPHEQFF
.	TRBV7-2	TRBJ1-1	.	TGTGCCAGCAGCTTAGACAGGGTTATTACTGAAGCTTTCTTT	CASSLDRVITEAFF
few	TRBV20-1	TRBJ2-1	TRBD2	TGCAGTGCTAGAGTATTTGGAGCGGGGAAAATCAATGAGCAGTTCTTC	CSARVFGAGKINEQFF
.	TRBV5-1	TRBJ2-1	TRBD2	TGCGCCAGCAGCTCTGGGACTAGCGGGGGCAGCTCCTACAATGAGCAGTTCTTC	CASSSGTSGGSSYNEQFF
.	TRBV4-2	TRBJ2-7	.	TGTGCCAGCAGCCAAGATGTTAACAGGGAGAACAATGAGCAGTACTTC	CASSQDVNRENNEQYF
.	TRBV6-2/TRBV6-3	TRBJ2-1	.	TGTGCCAGCAGTTACTCGATCTTTCGATCCAGGGTTGTTTTCACCAATGAGCAGTTCTTC	CASSYSIFRSRVVFTNEQFF
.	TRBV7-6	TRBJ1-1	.	TGTGCCAGGGTACGGACTGAAGCTTTCTTT	CARVRTEAFF
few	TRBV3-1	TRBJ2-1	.	TGTGCCAGCAGCCAAGATCACGGGGCCCACAATGAGCAGTTCTTC	CASSQDHGAHNEQFF
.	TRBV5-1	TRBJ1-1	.	TGCGCCAGCAGCTCCCTTGGTGAGGTGAACACTGAAGCTTTCTTT	CASSSLGEVNTEAFF
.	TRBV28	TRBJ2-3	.	TGTGCCAGCAGTCTCTTGTCCCTACTCCAGCCCGGGGCCGGCACAGATACGCAGTATTTT	CASSLLSLLQPGAGTDTQYF
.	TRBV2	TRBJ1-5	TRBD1	TGTGCCAGCAGTGAGAGGGGACAGAATAGCAATCAGCCCCAGCATTTT	CASSERGQNSNQPQHF
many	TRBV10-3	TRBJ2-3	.	TGTGCCATCAGGGTTACCGCTAGCACAGATACGCAGTATTTT	CAIRVTASTDTQYF
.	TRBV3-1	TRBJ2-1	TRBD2	TGTGCCAGCAGCCAAGGGACTAGCGGGGGGCATGAGCAGTTCTTC	CASSQGTSGGHEQFF
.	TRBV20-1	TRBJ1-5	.	TGCAGTGTGACTGACACTGTCAATCAGCCCCAGCATTTT	CSVTDTVNQPQHF
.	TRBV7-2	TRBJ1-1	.	TGTGCCAGCAGCTTTTTTTTGAGGGACACTGAAGCTTTCTTT	CASSFFLRDTEAFF
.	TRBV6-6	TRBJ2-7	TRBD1	TGTGCCAGCAGTCAAGGACAGGACTACGAGCAGTACTTC	CASSQGQDYEQYF
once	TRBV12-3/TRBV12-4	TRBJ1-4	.	TGTGCCAGCAGTCAGGGCCGATTTAATGAAAAACTGTTTTTT	CASSQGRFNEKLFF
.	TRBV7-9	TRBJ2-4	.	TGTGCCGGCAGCCTCTCAGGAAATGAGCAGTACTTC	CAGSLSGNEQYF
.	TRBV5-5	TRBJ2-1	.	TGTGCCAGCAGCTTGGGGCCGGGAAACCACTACAATGAGCAGTTCTTC	CASSLGPGNHYNEQFF
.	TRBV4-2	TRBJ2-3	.	TGTGCCAGCAGCCATGTAGGGCTTACTAGCACAGATACGCAGTATTTT	CASSHVGLTSTDTQYF
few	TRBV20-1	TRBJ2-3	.	TGCAGTGCTAGTGAGGCCTGGGGGGCGGGTACGCAGTATTTT	CSASEAWGAGTQYF